This TCR beta chain appears in the sequencing data of a study of blood T cell repertoires in COVID-19. Turning to the study itself: T cells, B-cell-depleted T cells, or PBMCs supplied cDNA or gDNA.

The CDR3 covers 13 residues. The V end was cut by 2 bases, the J end by 10 bases, with 11 bases between. From germline, CDR1 is MGHDK and CDR2 SYGVNS. Authors' processing steps: Reference gene primer amplification yielded estimated nucleated cell counts. Using immunoSEQ multiplex PCR, the repertoire was profiled, and TCRdb retains in-frame clones only, with some absent. V and J calls and clone size are given by that table; D and trimming were obtained from the DNA. The sample shows 300,000 to 400,000 clones, around nine tenths of them seen only once. This TCR was sampled from a human donor in a cohort sampled during active COVID-19. Sample: peripheral blood. V is TRBV25-1 and J is TRBJ2-2; no definite D call. The CDR3 sequence: CASSELFEEELFF. CDR3 nucleotides: TGTGCCAGCAGTGAACTTTTTGAGGAGGAGCTGTTTTTT. Combining the CDR3 with reference TRBV25-1 and TRBJ2-2 gives the whole variable domain EADIYQTPRYLVIGTGKKITLECSQTMGHDKMYWYQQDPGMELHLIHYSYGVNSTEKGDLSSESTVSRIRTEHFPLTLESARPSHTSQYLCASSELFEEELFFGEGSRLTVL.